Following are 12 T cell receptor beta chains from one sample sequenced in a study of blood T cell repertoires in COVID-19. Repertoires were generated with immunoSEQ multiplex PCR, while TCRdb's copy carries only in-frame clones and drops some. The sample contains 270,000 or so clones, around 82% of which appear only once. The source material was PBMCs or T cells enriched from blood (not recorded which). The receptor source for this set is a man aged 50 to 60 who had recovered from COVID-19.

The rearrangement links TRBV27 to TRBJ2-1; TRBD2 matches at 9 bases. The germline V gene encodes CDR1 MNHEY and CDR2 SMNVEV (reference sequence). The CDR3 has 17 amino acids. V shed 4 bases, J shed 6 bases, and the junction held 13 bases outside the gene matches. CDR3 amino acids: CASSSPKGAGGLNEQFF. DNA of the CDR3: TGTGCCAGCAGTTCACCTAAAGGAGCGGGAGGACTCAATGAGCAGTTCTTC.

The DNA of the CDR3 is TGTGCCAGCAGTGAAAGTACTTCGTTTGAAAAACTGTTTTTT. Protein sequence: CASSESTSFEKLFF. The rearrangement links TRBV25-1 to TRBJ1-4; no firm D call. Per the germline V gene, CDR1 is MGHDK and CDR2 is SYGVNS. V was trimmed by 2 bases and J by 7 bases, leaving 11 bases between them. This CDR3 has 14 residues.

V is TRBV28 and J is TRBJ2-7, with TRBD2 as a possible D gene (6 bases). V lost 8 bases and J 3 bases, leaving 8 bases between the germline ends. The CDR3 contains 11 residues. CDR1 and CDR2 (germline): MDHEN, SYDVKM. CDR3 loop: CASGLLYEQYF. DNA of the CDR3: TGTGCCAGCGGACTACTCTACGAGCAGTACTTC.

The chain carries TRBV19 and TRBJ2-2; D might be TRBD2 (6 bases). Germline CDR1 is LNHDA and CDR2 is SQIVND (reference sequence). Trimming took off 7 bases at V and 5 bases at J, with 20 bases between the two ends. The CDR3 loop spans 16 amino acids. CDR3 loop: CASTMRGGDLTGELFF. CDR3 DNA: TGTGCCAGTACCATGCGTGGCGGGGACCTTACCGGGGAGCTGTTTTTT.

The chain has TRBV7-9 and TRBJ1-2; D perhaps matches TRBD1 (6 bases). The germline gives CDR1 SEHNR, CDR2 FQNEAQ (reference sequence). The CDR3 has 12 residues. V shed 10 bases and J shed 0 bases, with 9 bases lying between them. The CDR3 nucleotides are TGTGCCACCGGGACAACTAACTATGGCTACACCTTC. Amino acid sequence: CATGTTNYGYTF.

The rearrangement joins TRBV27 to TRBJ1-2; D ambiguous. Trimming shortened V by 6 bases and J by 6 bases, and 20 bases separated the two germline ends. CDR1 is MNHEY, CDR2 SMNVEV, per germline (reference sequence). The CDR3 totals 15 residues. In DNA form, the CDR3 reads TGTGCCAGCAGGAGATTGGACGGGAGGATGGATGGCTACACCTTC. Residues: CASRRLDGRMDGYTF.

The chain recombines TRBV7-9 with TRBJ2-3; 8 bases fit TRBD2. CDR3 size: 15 residues. The junction had 10 bases not matched to a gene; V was cut back by 5 bases and J by 6 bases. CDR1 and CDR2 (germline): SEHNR, FQNEAQ (reference sequence). The CDR3 loop reads CASSPPGPGGDTQYF. CDR3 DNA: TGTGCCAGCAGCCCCCCGGGGCCGGGGGGGGATACGCAGTATTTT.

The J gene is TRBJ1-5, the V gene TRBV28, with 8 nucleotides matching TRBD1. V gave up 10 bases and J gave up 7 bases; unmatched junction bases: 9. Germline CDR1 reads MDHEN; CDR2 reads SYDVKM. This CDR3 contains 13 residues. CDR3 sequence reads: CATPDRAWQPQHF. The CDR3 DNA reads TGTGCCACCCCGGACAGGGCCTGGCAGCCCCAGCATTTT.

The J gene is TRBJ1-2, the V gene TRBV4-3, with D perhaps matching TRBD1 (5 bases). The CDR3 length is 13 residues. Germline values: CDR1 LGHNA, CDR2 YSLEER. Between the trimmed V and J ends, which lost 4 bases and 5 bases, there was a span of 11 bases. The CDR3 nucleotides read TGCGCCAGCAGCCCGTCAGGGCAGTATGGCTACACCTTC. This gives the protein CASSPSGQYGYTF.

The V and J genes are TRBV5-8 and TRBJ2-1; D call uncertain. The CDR3 covers 15 residues. Germline lookup yields CDR1 SGHTS and CDR2 YDEGEE. V lost 0 bases and J lost 1, with 8 bases in between. In DNA, the CDR3 is TGTGCCAGCAGCTTGGCAGCGCAGTCCTACAATGAGCAGTTCTTC. This encodes CASSLAAQSYNEQFF.

This clone was detected only a few times. The J gene is TRBJ2-7, the V gene TRBV6-2 or TRBV6-3; tentatively, D is TRBD1 (5 bases). The CDR3 runs 14 residues. Germline V gene sequence: CDR1 MNHEY, CDR2 SVGEGT. V shed 6 bases and J shed 3 bases, with 15 bases lying between them. CDR3 sequence (DNA): TGTGCCAGCAGCCCTGACGGACAACTCTACGAGCAGTACTTC. It codes for CASSPDGQLYEQYF.

The chain is built from TRBV6-2 or TRBV6-3 and TRBJ2-7; 10 bases line up with TRBD2. Trimming took 4 bases from V and 0 from J; bases not matched to a gene: 9. The CDR3 loop spans 17 amino acids. Germline lookup yields CDR1 MNHEY and CDR2 SVGEGT. DNA of the CDR3: TGTGCCAGCAGTTTTCGGCTAGCGGGGGCGAGCTCCTACGAGCAGTACTTC. This codes for CASSFRLAGASSYEQYF.